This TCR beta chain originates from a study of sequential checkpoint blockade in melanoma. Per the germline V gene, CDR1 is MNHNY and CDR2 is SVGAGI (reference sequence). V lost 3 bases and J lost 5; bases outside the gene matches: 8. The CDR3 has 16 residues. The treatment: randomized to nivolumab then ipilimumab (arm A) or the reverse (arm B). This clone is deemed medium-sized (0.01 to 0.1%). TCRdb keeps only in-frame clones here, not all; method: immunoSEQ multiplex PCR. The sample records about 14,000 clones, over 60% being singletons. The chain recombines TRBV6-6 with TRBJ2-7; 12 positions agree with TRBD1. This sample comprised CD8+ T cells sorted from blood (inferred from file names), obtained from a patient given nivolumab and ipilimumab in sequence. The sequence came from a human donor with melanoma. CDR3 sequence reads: CASSYYGGQGADEQYF. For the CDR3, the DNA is TGTGCCAGCAGTTATTACGGGGGACAGGGGGCTGACGAGCAGTACTTC.